This TCR beta chain was sequenced for a study of blood T cells in healthy people across ages (dated by TCRdb to the mid-2010s). Background for the entire study: Template switching captured roughly one uniquely barcoded TCR beta cDNA molecule per two T cells in model experiments. Using deep sequencing normalized with unique cDNA molecular identifiers, the study measured how TCR beta repertoire diversity changes with age. The donors were divided into four age groups: young (average about 16 years), middle-aged (almost 40), aged (around 59) and long-lived (about 84). Donors of different ages were randomly distributed across sequencing lanes to avoid experimental bias. For two donors (one aged 18 to 30 and one aged 80 or older), the study analyzed two additional independent replicas of 1 million unique cDNA reads from the same blood draw. On the study overall, not on this receptor specifically: There was a strong correlation between observed TCR beta diversity and the percentage of naive T cells measured by flow cytometry. Observed TCR beta diversity per million T cells fell roughly linearly with age, and a significant reduction was already apparent by age roughly 40. Total diversity estimates from one million sequenced T cells were considered lower bounds and underestimates. Compared with the aged group, more naive CD4+ T cells, fewer expanded clones and increased TCR diversity were shown by the long-lived group, suggesting age selection. Donor CMV infection status was unknown, potentially confounding age-related changes in expanded clonotypes. Bulk unsorted PBMC profiling prevented conclusive comparison of naive and antigen-experienced compartments.

Donors were roughly 40 systemically healthy Caucasian individuals from Russia aged roughly 6 to 100 years. Each donor gave 9 to 10 milliliters of peripheral blood, collected into EDTA-treated Vacutainer tubes. Ficoll-Paque density-gradient centrifugation was used to isolate PBMCs, with at least 7 million obtained per sample. Trizol reagent was used to extract total RNA from PBMCs, with at least 6 micrograms per sample. The percentages of naive CD45RAhigh/CD27high T cells were determined by flow cytometry on a PBMC aliquot from every donor. Trimming accounts for 2 bases at V and 0 bases at J, while the number of junction bases matched to no gene is 8. From its cysteine to its phenylalanine, the CDR3 spans 18 amino acids. Only the CDR3 portion is preserved as DNA: 54 bases, with reading frame beginning at the first base. CDR1 and CDR2 (SGHVS, FQNEAQ) derive from the germline V gene. The receptor library was made with 5' RACE. TCRdb names Illumina HiSeq 2500 as the instrument used. A second PCR of about 7 to 12 cycles was run with a J-beta primer mix and a sample-barcoded 5' primer. Each TCR beta cDNA molecule received a unique molecular identifier from a template-switch 5' adaptor carrying 12 random nucleotides. Each sample yielded at least 2.5 million CDR3-containing paired-end reads. First-strand cDNA synthesis was performed from all RNA using the Mint cDNA synthesis kit, with priming by a TRBC-specific oligonucleotide. All cDNA was treated with uracil-DNA glycosylase and then went through a first 18-cycle PCR with the universal primers M1SS and BC2_uni_R. Processing in the source paper ran as follows. Normalization of each sample was performed by random selection of 1 million high-quality reads, each carrying a distinct molecular identifier. Instead of being binned into consensus sequences, reads with shared molecular identifiers were discarded. MiTCR, set to a Q25 quality threshold and the strictest error-elimination algorithm, was used for CDR3 identification, clonotype clustering and error correction. Lower-bound total TCR beta diversity was estimated with a nonparametric unseen species model using Euler transformation. TCRdb handled the public reads itself, with Q25 trimming in fastp and clone calling in MiXCR, and kept productive beta chains. All rows with the same CDR3 protein become a single entry with the most common DNA and genes. For this entry, the V and J calls and clone size follow TCRdb and not the study's own pipeline. The sample includes around 670,000 distinct CDR3 sequences, with roughly 31% observed a single time. The top ten hold 15% to 19% of the sample.

About this clonotype itself: It lacks a known antigen. No base quality values were provided; no much bigger clone lies one nucleotide off.

The chain employs TRBV7-8 and TRBJ2-2, and 8 bases in between align with TRBD2. The origin of this receptor is an elderly woman in good health. Material: blood. The bases read TGTGCCAGCAGCTTAATCGGGGGGGTTACAGCGAACACCGGGGAGCTGTTTTTT. It is translated as CASSLIGGVTANTGELFF.